This section outlines one TCR beta chain sequence together with its context. In germline, CDR1 is LNHDA, CDR2 SQIVND (reference sequence). The CDR3 length is 15 residues. V dropped 1 base and J dropped 5; count of bases not matched to a gene: 5. The data were obtained in a study of blood T cell repertoires in COVID-19. At the level of the study: The study drew acute and convalescent COVID-19 samples from the United States, Italy and Spain.

As originally analysed: Estimation of nucleated cell counts relied on the amplification of reference gene primers. Some clones are missing from TCRdb's copy, which holds only in-frame ones; the method was immunoSEQ multiplex PCR. That table supplies the V and J calls and clone size; D and trimming were determined from the DNA. The sample has 150,000 or so clones, around 79% seen once. The receptor was derived from a man aged 80 or over with acute or convalescent COVID-19. This chain links TRBV19 with TRBJ2-5; the match to TRBD2 covers 9 bases. The sequencing input was peripheral blood. Written as DNA, the CDR3 is TGTGCCAGTAGTATAGGAAGCGGGGGGTCGGAGACCCAGTACTTC. This gives the protein CASSIGSGGSETQYF.